This TCR beta chain was sequenced in a study of blood T cells in healthy people across ages. Overall study: When template switching was applied, about one barcoded beta molecule was captured per two T cells.

A second PCR, run for about 6 to 11 cycles, used a sample-barcoded 5' primer plus a J-beta primer mix. Tagging of each cDNA molecule was performed by a template-switch adaptor with 12 random nucleotides. TCRdb fed the 5' RACE reads into MiXCR, producing one record per CDR3 protein. The sample carries over 600,000 distinct CDR3 sequences, less than 60% recorded once. Study-level findings and limits: Researchers said unsorted PBMCs prevented a conclusive naive versus antigen-experienced comparison.

The CDR3 length is 16 residues. Germline CDR1 is MNHEY and CDR2 is SMNVEV (reference sequence). V shed 0 bases and J 3 bases; nucleotides not matched to a gene: 3. The sample, 7.5 to 10 milliliters of peripheral blood, was drawn from each donor. This clonotype showed up just once. Antigen specificity is unknown. This TCR derives from an elderly man in good health. V gene TRBV27 combines with J gene TRBJ2-1; 9 bases agree with TRBD2. The sample taken for sequencing was blood. This CDR3 reads CASSLSSTSGYNEQFF. Written as DNA, the CDR3 is TGTGCCAGCAGTTTATCTTCGACTAGCGGCTACAATGAGCAGTTCTTC.